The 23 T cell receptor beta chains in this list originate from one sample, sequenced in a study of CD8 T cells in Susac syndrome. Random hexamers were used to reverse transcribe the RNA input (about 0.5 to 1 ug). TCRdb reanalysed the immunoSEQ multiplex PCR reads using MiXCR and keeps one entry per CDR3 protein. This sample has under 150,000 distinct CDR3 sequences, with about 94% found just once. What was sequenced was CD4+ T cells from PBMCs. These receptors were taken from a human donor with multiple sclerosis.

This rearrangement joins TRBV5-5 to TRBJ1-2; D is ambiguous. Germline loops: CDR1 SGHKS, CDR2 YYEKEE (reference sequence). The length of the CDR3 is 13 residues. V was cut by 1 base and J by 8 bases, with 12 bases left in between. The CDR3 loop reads CASSLNGLMGYTF. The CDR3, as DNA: TGTGCCAGCAGCTTGAACGGACTGATGGGCTACACCTTC.

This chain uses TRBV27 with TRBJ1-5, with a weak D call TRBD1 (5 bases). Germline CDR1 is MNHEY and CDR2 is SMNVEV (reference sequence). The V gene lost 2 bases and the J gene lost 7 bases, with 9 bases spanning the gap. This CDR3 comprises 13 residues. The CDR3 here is CASSLGADQPQHF. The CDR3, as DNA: TGTGCCAGCAGTTTAGGGGCGGACCAGCCCCAGCATTTT.

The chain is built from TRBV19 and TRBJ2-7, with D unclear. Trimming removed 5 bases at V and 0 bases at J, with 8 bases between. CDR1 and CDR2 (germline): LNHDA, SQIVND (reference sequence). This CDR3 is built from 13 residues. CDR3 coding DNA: TGTGCCAGTAGTTCCATCCACTCCTACGAGCAGTACTTC. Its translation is CASSSIHSYEQYF.

For the CDR3, the DNA is TGTGCCAGCAGTTACTTCGACGGCTCTGGGGCCAACGTCCTGACTTTC. It encodes CASSYFDGSGANVLTF. J is TRBJ2-6 and V is TRBV6-5, with no clear D. Germline CDR1 reads MNHEY; CDR2 reads SVGAGI. V lost 1 base and J lost 0, with 7 bases in between. This CDR3 contains 16 residues.

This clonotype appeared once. As DNA, the CDR3 is TGTGCCAGCGGGGATAGAGATGAAAAACTGTTTTTT. This encodes CASGDRDEKLFF. The rearrangement uses TRBV7-9 and TRBJ1-4; unclear D gene. The germline CDR1 and CDR2 sequences are SEHNR and FQNEAQ (reference sequence). Trimming cost V 8 bases and J 6 bases, with 10 bases left between them. The CDR3 has 12 amino acids.

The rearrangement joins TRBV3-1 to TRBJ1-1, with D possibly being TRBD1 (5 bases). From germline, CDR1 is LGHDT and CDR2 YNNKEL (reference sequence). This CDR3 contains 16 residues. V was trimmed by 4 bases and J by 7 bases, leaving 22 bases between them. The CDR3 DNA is TGTGCCAGCAGCCCGAGGGAGAAGTTAGGGGCGAGTGAAGCTTTCTTT. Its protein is CASSPREKLGASEAFF.

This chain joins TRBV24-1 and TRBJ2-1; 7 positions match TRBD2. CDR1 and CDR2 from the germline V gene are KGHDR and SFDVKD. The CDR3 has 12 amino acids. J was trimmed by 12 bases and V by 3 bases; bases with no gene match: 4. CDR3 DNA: TGTGCCACCAGTGATAGCGGGATTCGGCAGTTCTTC. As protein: CATSDSGIRQFF.

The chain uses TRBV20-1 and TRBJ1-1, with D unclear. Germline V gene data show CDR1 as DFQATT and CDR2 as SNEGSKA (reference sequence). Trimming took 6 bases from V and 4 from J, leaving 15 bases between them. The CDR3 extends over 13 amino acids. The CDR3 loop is CSAWRAASTEAFF. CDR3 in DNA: TGCAGTGCCTGGCGGGCCGCGAGCACTGAAGCTTTCTTT.

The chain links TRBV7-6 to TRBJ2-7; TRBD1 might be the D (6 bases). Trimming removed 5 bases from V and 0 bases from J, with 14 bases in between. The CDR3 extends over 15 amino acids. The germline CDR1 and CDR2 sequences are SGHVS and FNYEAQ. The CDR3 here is CASSVVGQSSYEQYF. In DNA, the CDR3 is TGTGCCAGCAGCGTCGTCGGACAGAGCTCCTACGAGCAGTACTTC.

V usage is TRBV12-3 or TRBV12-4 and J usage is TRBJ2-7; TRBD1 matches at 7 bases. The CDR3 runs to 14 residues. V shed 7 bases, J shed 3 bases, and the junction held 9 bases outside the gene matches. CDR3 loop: CASTIGTVSYEQYF. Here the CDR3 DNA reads TGTGCCAGCACCATCGGGACAGTTAGCTACGAGCAGTACTTC.

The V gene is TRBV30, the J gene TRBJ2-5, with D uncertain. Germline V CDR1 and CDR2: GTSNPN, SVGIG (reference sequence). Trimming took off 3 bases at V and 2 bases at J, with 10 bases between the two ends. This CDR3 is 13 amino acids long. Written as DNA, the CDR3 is TGTGCCTGGAGCATGGGTTATCAAGAGACCCAGTACTTC. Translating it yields CAWSMGYQETQYF.

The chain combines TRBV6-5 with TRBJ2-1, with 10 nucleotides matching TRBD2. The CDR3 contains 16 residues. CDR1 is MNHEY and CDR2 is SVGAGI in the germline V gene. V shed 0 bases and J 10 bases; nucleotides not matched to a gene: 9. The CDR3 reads CASSYSYASGSEEQFF. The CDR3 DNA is TGTGCCAGCAGTTACTCGTATGCTAGCGGGAGTGAGGAGCAGTTCTTC.

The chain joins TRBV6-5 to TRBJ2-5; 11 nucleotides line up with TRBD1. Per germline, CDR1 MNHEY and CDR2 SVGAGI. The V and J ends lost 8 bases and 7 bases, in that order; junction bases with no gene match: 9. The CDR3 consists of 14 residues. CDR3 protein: CASGRDRGWATQYF. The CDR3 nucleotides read TGTGCCAGCGGCCGGGACAGGGGGTGGGCGACCCAGTACTTC.

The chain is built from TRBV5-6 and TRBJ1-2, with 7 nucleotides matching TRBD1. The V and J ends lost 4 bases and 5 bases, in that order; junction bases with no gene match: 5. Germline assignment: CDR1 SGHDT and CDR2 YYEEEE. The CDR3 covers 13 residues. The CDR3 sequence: CASSVLTGYGYTF. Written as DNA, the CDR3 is TGTGCCAGCAGCGTGCTGACAGGGTATGGCTACACCTTC.

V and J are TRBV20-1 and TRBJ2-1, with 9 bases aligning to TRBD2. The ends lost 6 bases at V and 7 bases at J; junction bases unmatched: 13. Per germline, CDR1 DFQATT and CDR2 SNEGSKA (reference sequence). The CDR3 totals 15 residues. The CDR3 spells CSALDWGREGNEQFF. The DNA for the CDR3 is TGCAGTGCCTTAGACTGGGGGCGGGAGGGAAATGAGCAGTTCTTC.

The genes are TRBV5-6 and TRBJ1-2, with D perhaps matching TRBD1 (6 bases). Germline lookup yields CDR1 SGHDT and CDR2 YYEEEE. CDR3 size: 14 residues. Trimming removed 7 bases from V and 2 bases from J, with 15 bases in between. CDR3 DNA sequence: TGTGCCAGCGGGCTCATACAGGGAAACTATGGCTACACCTTC. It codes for CASGLIQGNYGYTF.

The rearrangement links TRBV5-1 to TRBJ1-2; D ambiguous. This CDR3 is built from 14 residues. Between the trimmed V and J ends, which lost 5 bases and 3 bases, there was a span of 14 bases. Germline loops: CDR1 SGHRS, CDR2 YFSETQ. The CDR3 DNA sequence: TGCGCCAGCAGGAACGGGGTATCGGACTATGGCTACACCTTC. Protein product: CASRNGVSDYGYTF.

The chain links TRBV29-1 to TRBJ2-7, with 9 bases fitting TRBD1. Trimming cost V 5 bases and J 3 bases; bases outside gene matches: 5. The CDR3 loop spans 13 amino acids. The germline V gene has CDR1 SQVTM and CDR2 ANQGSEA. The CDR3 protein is CSVLGQGGYEQYF. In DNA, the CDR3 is TGCAGCGTTTTGGGACAGGGTGGCTACGAGCAGTACTTC.

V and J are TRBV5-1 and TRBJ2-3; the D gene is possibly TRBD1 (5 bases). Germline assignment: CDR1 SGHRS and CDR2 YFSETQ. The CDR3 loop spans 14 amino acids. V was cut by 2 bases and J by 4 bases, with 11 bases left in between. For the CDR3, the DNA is TGCGCCAGCAGCTTTAAGGGGTCGGCAGATACGCAGTATTTT. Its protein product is CASSFKGSADTQYF.

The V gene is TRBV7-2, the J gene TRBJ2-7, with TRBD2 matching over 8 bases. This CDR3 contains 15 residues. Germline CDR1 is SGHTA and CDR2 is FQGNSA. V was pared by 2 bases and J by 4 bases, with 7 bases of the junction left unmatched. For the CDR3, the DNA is TGTGCCAGCAGCTTACCCGGGACTAGTAGGTACGAGCAGTACTTC. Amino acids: CASSLPGTSRYEQYF.

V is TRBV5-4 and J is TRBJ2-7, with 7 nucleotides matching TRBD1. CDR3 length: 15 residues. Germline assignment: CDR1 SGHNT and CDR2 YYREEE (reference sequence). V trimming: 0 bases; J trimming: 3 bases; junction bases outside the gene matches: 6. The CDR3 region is CASSLGAGQDYEQYF. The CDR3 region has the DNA TGTGCCAGCAGCTTGGGAGCAGGACAGGACTACGAGCAGTACTTC.

CDR3 loop: CASSPGGRAHYGYTF. The CDR3 nucleotides are TGTGCCAGCAGCCCGGGCGGCAGGGCCCACTATGGCTACACCTTC. The rearrangement links TRBV3-1 to TRBJ1-2, with a weak D call TRBD1 (5 bases). Germline V lookup: CDR1 LGHDT, CDR2 YNNKEL (reference sequence). Trimming removed 4 bases from V and 3 bases from J, with 15 bases in between. The CDR3 is 15 residues long. Complete variable domain (other parts from reference TRBV3-1 and TRBJ1-2): DTAVSQTPKYLVTQMGNDKSIKCEQNLGHDTMYWYKQDSKKFLKIMFSYNNKELIINETVPNRFSPKSPDKAHLNLHINSLELGDSAVYFCASSPGGRAHYGYTFGSGTRLTVV.

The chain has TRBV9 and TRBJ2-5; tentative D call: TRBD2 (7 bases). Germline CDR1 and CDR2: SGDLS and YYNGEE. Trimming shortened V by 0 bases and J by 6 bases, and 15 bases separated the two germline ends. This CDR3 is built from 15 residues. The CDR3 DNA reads TGTGCCAGCAGCGTAGAAGGGGGGGGGCAAAAGACCCAGTACTTC. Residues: CASSVEGGGQKTQYF. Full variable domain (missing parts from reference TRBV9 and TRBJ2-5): DSGVTQTPKHLITATGQRVTLRCSPRSGDLSVYWYQQSLDQGLQFLIQYYNGEERAKGNILERFSAQQFPDLHSELNLSSLELGDSALYFCASSVEGGGQKTQYFGPGTRLLVL.